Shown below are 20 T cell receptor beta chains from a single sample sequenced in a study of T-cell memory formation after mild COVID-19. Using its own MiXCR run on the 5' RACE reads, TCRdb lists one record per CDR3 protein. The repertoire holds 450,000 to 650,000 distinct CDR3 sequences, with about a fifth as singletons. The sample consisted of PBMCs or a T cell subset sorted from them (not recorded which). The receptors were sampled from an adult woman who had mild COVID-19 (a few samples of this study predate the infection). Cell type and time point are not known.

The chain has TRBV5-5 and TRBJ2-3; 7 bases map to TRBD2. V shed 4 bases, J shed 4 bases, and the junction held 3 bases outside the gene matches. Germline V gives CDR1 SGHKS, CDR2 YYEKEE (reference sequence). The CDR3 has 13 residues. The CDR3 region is CASSLTSPDTQYF. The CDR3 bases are TGTGCCAGCAGCCTGACTAGCCCAGATACGCAGTATTTT.

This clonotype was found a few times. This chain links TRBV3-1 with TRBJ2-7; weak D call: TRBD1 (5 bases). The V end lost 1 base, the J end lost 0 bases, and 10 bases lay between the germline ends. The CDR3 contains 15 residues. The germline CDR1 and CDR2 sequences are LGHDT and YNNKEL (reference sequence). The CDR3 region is CASSQGGRFSYEQYF. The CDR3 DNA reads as TGTGCCAGCAGCCAAGGGGGCAGGTTCTCCTACGAGCAGTACTTC.

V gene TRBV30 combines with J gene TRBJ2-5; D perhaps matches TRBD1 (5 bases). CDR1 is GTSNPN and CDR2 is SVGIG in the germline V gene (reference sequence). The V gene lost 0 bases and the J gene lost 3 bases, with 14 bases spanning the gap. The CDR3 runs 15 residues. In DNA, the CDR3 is TGTGCCTGGAGTGTCGGTGCAGGGATGAAAGAGACCCAGTACTTC. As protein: CAWSVGAGMKETQYF.

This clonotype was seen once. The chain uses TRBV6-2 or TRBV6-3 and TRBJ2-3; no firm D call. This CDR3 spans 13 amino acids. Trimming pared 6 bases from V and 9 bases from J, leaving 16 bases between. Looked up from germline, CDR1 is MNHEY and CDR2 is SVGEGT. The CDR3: CASSPPRARTQYF. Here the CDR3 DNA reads TGTGCCAGCAGCCCCCCCCGGGCTAGAACGCAGTATTTT.

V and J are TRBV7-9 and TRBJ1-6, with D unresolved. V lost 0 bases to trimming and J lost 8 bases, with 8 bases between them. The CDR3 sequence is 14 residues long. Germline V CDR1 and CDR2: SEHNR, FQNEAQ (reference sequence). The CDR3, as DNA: TGTGCCAGCAGCTTAGCCAGATCGGATTCACCCCTCCACTTT. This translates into CASSLARSDSPLHF.

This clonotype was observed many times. CDR3 sequence reads: CASSSQGGNQPQHF. The CDR3, as DNA: TGTGCCAGCAGCTCACAGGGGGGCAATCAGCCCCAGCATTTT. V and J are TRBV7-2 and TRBJ1-5, with TRBD1 matching 8 bases. V was clipped by 4 bases and J by 2 bases; unmatched bases: 1. Germline CDR1 and CDR2: SGHTA and FQGNSA. The CDR3 is made up of 14 amino acids.

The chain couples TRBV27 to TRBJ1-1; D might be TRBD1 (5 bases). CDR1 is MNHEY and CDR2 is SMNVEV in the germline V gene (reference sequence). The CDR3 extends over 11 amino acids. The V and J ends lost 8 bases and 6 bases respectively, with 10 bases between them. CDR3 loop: CASHWGAEAFF. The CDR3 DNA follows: TGTGCCAGCCACTGGGGGGCTGAAGCTTTCTTT.

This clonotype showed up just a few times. CDR3 DNA: TGTGCCAGCAGCTTAGAATCTGGGGGACAGTACTTC. Translated, it gives CASSLESGGQYF. V is TRBV7-9 and J is TRBJ2-7, with D possibly being TRBD1 or TRBD2 (5 bases each). The CDR3 is 12 amino acids. V was shortened by 1 base and J by 10 bases, with 11 bases between the two germline ends. CDR1 is SEHNR, CDR2 FQNEAQ, per germline (reference sequence).

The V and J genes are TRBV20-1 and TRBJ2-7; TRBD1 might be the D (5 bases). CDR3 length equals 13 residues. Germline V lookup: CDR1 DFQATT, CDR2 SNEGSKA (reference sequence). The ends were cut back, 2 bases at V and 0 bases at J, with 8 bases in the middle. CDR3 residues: CSARQGISYEQYF. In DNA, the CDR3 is TGCAGTGCTAGACAGGGAATCTCCTACGAGCAGTACTTC.

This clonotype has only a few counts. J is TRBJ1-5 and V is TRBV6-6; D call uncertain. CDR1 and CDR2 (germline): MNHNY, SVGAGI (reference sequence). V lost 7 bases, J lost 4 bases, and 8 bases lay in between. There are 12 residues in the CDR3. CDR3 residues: CASTAGNQPQHF. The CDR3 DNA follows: TGTGCCAGCACCGCGGGAAATCAGCCCCAGCATTTT.

This chain's CDR3 is CASSADRASNQPQHF. The CDR3 nucleotides are TGTGCCAGCAGTGCGGACAGGGCTAGCAATCAGCCCCAGCATTTT. The chain links TRBV6-5 to TRBJ1-5, with TRBD1 identical over 8 bases. Trimming took 5 bases from V and 0 from J; bases not matched to a gene: 3. This CDR3 is built from 15 residues. Germline V lookup: CDR1 MNHEY, CDR2 SVGAGI.

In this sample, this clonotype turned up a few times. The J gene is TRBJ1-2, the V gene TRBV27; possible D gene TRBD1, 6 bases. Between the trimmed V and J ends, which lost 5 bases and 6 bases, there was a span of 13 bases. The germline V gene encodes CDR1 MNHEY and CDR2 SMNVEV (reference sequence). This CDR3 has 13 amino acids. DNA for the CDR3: TGTGCCAGCAGTCCCACAGGGCACCATGGCTACACCTTC. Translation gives CASSPTGHHGYTF.

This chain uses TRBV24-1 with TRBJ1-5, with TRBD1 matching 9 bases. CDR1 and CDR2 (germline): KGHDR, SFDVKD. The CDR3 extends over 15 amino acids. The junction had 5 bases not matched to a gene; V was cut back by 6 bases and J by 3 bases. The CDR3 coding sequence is TGTGCCACCAGTTTAGGACAGGGGTACAATCAGCCCCAGCATTTT. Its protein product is CATSLGQGYNQPQHF.

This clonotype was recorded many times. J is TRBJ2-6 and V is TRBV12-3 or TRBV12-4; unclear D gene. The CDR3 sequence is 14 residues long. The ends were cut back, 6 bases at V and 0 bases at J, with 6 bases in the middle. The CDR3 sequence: CASRQSSGANVLTF. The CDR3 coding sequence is TGTGCCAGCAGACAGAGCTCTGGGGCCAACGTCCTGACTTTC.

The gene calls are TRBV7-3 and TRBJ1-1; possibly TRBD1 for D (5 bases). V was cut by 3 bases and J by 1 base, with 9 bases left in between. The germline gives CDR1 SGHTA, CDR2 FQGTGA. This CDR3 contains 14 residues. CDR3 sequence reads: CASSFLGPNTEAFF. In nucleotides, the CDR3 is TGTGCCAGCAGCTTTTTGGGGCCGAACACTGAAGCTTTCTTT.

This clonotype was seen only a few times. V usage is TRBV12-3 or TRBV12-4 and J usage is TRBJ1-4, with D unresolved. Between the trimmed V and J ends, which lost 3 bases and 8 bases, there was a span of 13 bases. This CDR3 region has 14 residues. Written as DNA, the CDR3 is TGTGCCAGCAGTTTTATAGGGAACGGAGAAAAACTGTTTTTT. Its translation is CASSFIGNGEKLFF.

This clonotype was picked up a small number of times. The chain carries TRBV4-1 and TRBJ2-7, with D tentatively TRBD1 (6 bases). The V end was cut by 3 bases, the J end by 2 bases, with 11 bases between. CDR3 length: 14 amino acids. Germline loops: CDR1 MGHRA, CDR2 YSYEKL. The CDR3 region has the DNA TGCGCCAGCAGCCATGGTAAGGGGGCCTACGAGCAGTACTTC. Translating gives CASSHGKGAYEQYF.

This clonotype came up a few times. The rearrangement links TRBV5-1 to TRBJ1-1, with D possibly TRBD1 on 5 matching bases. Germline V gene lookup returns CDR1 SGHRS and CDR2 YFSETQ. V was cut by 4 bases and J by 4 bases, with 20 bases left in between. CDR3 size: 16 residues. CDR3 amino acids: CASSIEVGSGATEAFF. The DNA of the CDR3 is TGCGCCAGCAGCATAGAGGTGGGCAGCGGGGCCACTGAAGCTTTCTTT.

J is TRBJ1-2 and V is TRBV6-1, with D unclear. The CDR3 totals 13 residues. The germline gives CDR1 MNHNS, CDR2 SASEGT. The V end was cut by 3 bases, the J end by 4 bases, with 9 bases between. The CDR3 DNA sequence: TGTGCCAGCAGTGAGTACATAGGCTATGGCTACACCTTC. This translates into CASSEYIGYGYTF.

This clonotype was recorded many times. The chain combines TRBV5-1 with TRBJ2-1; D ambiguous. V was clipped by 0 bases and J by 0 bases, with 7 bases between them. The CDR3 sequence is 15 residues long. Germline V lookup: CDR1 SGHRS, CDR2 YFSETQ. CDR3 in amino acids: CASSLGQSSYNEQFF. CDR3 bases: TGCGCCAGCAGCTTGGGTCAGAGCTCCTACAATGAGCAGTTCTTC.